The clone carrying this T cell receptor beta chain was recorded a few times. The data originate from a study of response to subunit inactivated influenza vaccine. MiXCR, applied by TCRdb to the RT-PCR reads, yields one record per CDR3 protein. The sample shows 500,000 to 550,000 distinct CDR3 sequences, 20% to 25% of them seen only once. Germline V CDR1 and CDR2: LNHNV, YYDKDF (reference sequence). This CDR3 is built from 15 residues. V was cut by 0 bases and J by 5 bases, with 13 bases left in between. These sequences were also reported in another study, on T cells expressing NK-cell markers. In that study: It was by 5'RACE template switching with UMIs that TCR beta cDNA was made.

The V call is TRBV15, the J call TRBJ2-5, with no clear D. The source of this sequence is a man over 45 who received an inactivated influenza vaccine. This sample comprised CD4+ T cells sorted from PBMCs, obtained roughly 12 days after vaccination. For the CDR3, the DNA is TGTGCCACCAGCAGAGATTCCCCGGCATTGGAGACCCAGTACTTC. Residues: CATSRDSPALETQYF.